The 25 T cell receptor beta chains presented below share a single source sample, sequenced in a study of HIV-infected children after antiretroviral therapy interruption. Treatment: PENTA 11 planned treatment interruption arm or continuous ART arm. Unique molecular identifiers were included in an RNA-based 3' RACE TCR library. TCRdb itself ran the 3' RACE reads through MiXCR, one entry per CDR3 protein. The repertoire holds roughly 16,000 distinct CDR3 sequences, roughly 3.4% seen once, with 5.1% in the top ten. Sequenced here: CD45RA+ CD4+ T cells from PBMCs, sampled from a donor given antiretroviral therapy, either interrupted or continuous. Noted subset: naive CD4+ CD45RA+ CD45RO- T cells. These receptors were collected from a child aged 2-17 years with HIV.

This clonotype showed up many times. The rearrangement uses TRBV2 and TRBJ1-1; D is unresolved. This CDR3 is built from 13 residues. Germline V CDR1 and CDR2: SNHLY, FYNNEI. V was cut by 7 bases and J by 1 base, with 10 bases left in between. The DNA of the CDR3 is TGTGCCAGCAAAACCGGCCCGAACACTGAAGCTTTCTTT. Encoded protein: CASKTGPNTEAFF.

This clonotype was recorded at least ten times. The rearrangement uses TRBV5-6 and TRBJ1-5, with TRBD1 matching over 9 bases. The germline CDR1 and CDR2 sequences are SGHDT and YYEEEE. Unmatched junction bases numbered 12, after V lost 4 bases and J lost 1 base. CDR3 length equals 18 residues. CDR3 region: CASSKIRDRDESNQPQHF. Here the CDR3 DNA reads TGTGCCAGCAGCAAAATACGGGACAGGGATGAGAGCAATCAGCCCCAGCATTTT.

The rearrangement links TRBV4-2 to TRBJ2-7, with D possibly being TRBD1 (5 bases). The CDR3 loop spans 12 amino acids. V was cut by 1 base and J by 10 bases, with 11 bases left in between. The germline V gene has CDR1 LGHNA and CDR2 YNFKEQ. The chain's CDR3 is CASSQGTYEQYF. The CDR3, as DNA: TGTGCCAGCAGCCAAGGGACATATGAACAGTACTTC.

This clonotype has at least ten counts. V usage is TRBV18 and J usage is TRBJ2-7; D is possibly TRBD1 or TRBD2 (5 bases each). Germline V lookup: CDR1 KGHSH, CDR2 LQKENI. Trimming shortened V by 2 bases and J by 0 bases, and 26 bases separated the two germline ends. This CDR3 spans 20 amino acids. The CDR3 reads CASSPSQGRADSGTSYEQYF. Written as DNA, the CDR3 is TGTGCCAGCTCACCAAGTCAAGGTCGAGCAGACAGTGGGACCTCCTACGAGCAGTACTTC.

This clonotype was seen ten or more times. The chain joins TRBV7-3 to TRBJ2-3; 10 bases align to TRBD2. The CDR3 covers 16 residues. V shed 4 bases, J shed 0 bases, and the junction held 4 bases outside the gene matches. CDR1 SGHTA and CDR2 FQGTGA come from the germline V gene. The DNA of the CDR3 is TGTGCCAGCAGCTCCGGACTAGCGGCTAGCACAGATACGCAGTATTTT. Residues: CASSSGLAASTDTQYF.

This clonotype has at least ten counts. The gene calls are TRBV10-2 and TRBJ2-7, with TRBD1 matching 8 bases. Per germline, CDR1 WSHSY and CDR2 SAAADI. The CDR3 loop spans 14 amino acids. J lost 4 bases, V lost 6 bases, and 8 bases had no gene match. The CDR3 bases are TGCGCCAGCAGCTTTCCGGGACAGGATTACGAGCAGTACTTC. This translates into CASSFPGQDYEQYF.

This clonotype was detected ten times or more. The chain has TRBV10-1 and TRBJ1-5; no clear D. V was shortened by 0 bases and J by 5 bases, with 2 bases between the two germline ends. Germline values: CDR1 WNHNN, CDR2 SYGVQD (reference sequence). This CDR3 has 12 amino acids. CDR3 in DNA: TGCGCCAGCAGTGAGTCAGATCAGCCCCAGCATTTT. This codes for CASSESDQPQHF.

This clonotype has at least ten counts. V gene TRBV5-4 combines with J gene TRBJ2-5; D is possibly TRBD2 (7 bases). CDR1 and CDR2 from the germline V gene are SGHNT and YYREEE (reference sequence). The CDR3 runs to 14 residues. Trimming cost V 6 bases and J 7 bases, with 19 bases left between them. CDR3 protein: CASIPPGGVGTQYF. The CDR3 nucleotides read TGTGCCAGCATCCCGCCGGGGGGCGTAGGGACCCAGTACTTC.

There are many counts of this clonotype. The chain is built from TRBV6-2 or TRBV6-3 and TRBJ2-7, with unresolved D. The V end was cut by 6 bases, the J end by 0 bases, with 15 bases between. CDR3 size: 15 residues. The germline gives CDR1 MNHEY, CDR2 SVGEGT. The CDR3 DNA follows: TGTGCCAGCAGCCGAGTAGTAGGAAGCTCCTACGAGCAGTACTTC. Its protein product is CASSRVVGSSYEQYF.

In this sample, this clonotype turned up many times. The chain couples TRBV28 to TRBJ2-7; D remains ambiguous. The CDR3 is 13 residues long. The germline V gene encodes CDR1 MDHEN and CDR2 SYDVKM. V gave up 2 bases and J gave up 0 bases, with 5 bases separating them. The DNA for the CDR3 is TGTGCCAGCAGTTTAGTTTCCTCCTACGAGCAGTACTTC. As protein: CASSLVSSYEQYF.

This clonotype was detected ten times or more. CDR3 DNA: TGTGCCAGCAGCCCCATAGCGGGGGGGCAGGAGACCCAGTACTTC. It encodes CASSPIAGGQETQYF. The chain carries TRBV7-2 and TRBJ2-5, with TRBD2 matching 11 bases. The CDR3 sequence is 15 residues long. Germline trimming cut 5 bases from V and 5 bases from J; bases unmatched to any gene: 7. Germline V gene sequence: CDR1 SGHTA, CDR2 FQGNSA.

As DNA, the CDR3 is TGCAGCGTTGGGACTCGACAGACCCATGGGGCCAAAAACATTCAGTACTTC. Translating gives CSVGTRQTHGAKNIQYF. The chain uses TRBV29-1 and TRBJ2-4; the D gene could be TRBD1 or TRBD2 (5 bases each). V gave up 4 bases and J gave up 1 base, with 20 bases separating them. There are 17 residues in the CDR3. Germline lookup yields CDR1 SQVTM and CDR2 ANQGSEA.

This clonotype has at least ten counts. The V and J genes are TRBV6-6 and TRBJ1-2; 12 bases map to TRBD1. The CDR3 sequence is 16 residues long. The ends lost 0 bases at V and 7 bases at J; junction bases unmatched: 6. Germline-derived CDR1 and CDR2 are MNHNY and SVGAGI (reference sequence). CDR3: CASSYSAGQGASGYTF. The CDR3 DNA is TGTGCCAGCAGTTACTCTGCGGGACAGGGGGCCTCTGGCTACACCTTC.

This clonotype was recorded at least ten times. The chain couples TRBV29-1 to TRBJ1-1; D possibly corresponds to TRBD1 (5 bases). V lost 6 bases to trimming and J lost 1 base, with 9 bases between them. CDR3 length equals 12 residues. Germline lookup yields CDR1 SQVTM and CDR2 ANQGSEA. CDR3 nucleotides: TGCAGCGTCCACACAGGGAACACTGAAGCTTTCTTT. Protein product: CSVHTGNTEAFF.

This clonotype is judged medium-sized (0.01 to 0.1%). This rearrangement joins TRBV12-3 or TRBV12-4 to TRBJ2-6; D call uncertain. This CDR3 is built from 17 residues. The V end was cut by 7 bases, the J end by 1 base, with 17 bases between. The CDR3 spells CASNSLTVISGANVLTF. The CDR3 DNA reads TGTGCCAGCAACAGTTTAACCGTTATATCTGGGGCCAACGTCCTGACTTTC.

This clonotype was counted at least ten times. This chain uses TRBV4-2 with TRBJ1-6; unclear D gene. The V and J ends lost 1 base and 5 bases respectively, with 12 bases between them. CDR1 and CDR2 from the germline V gene are LGHNA and YNFKEQ. The CDR3 length is 16 residues. CDR3 bases: TGTGCCAGCAGCCAAGTCGGAACGCCAGATAATTCACCCCTCCACTTT. Translating it yields CASSQVGTPDNSPLHF.

The sample holds many counts of this clonotype. The chain combines TRBV6-1 with TRBJ1-5; D is unresolved. Trimming shortened V by 2 bases and J by 2 bases, and 10 bases separated the two germline ends. This CDR3 is built from 15 residues. The germline CDR1 and CDR2 sequences are MNHNS and SASEGT. This CDR3 is CASSERGGGNQPQHF. CDR3 nucleotides: TGTGCCAGCAGTGAACGGGGAGGCGGCAATCAGCCCCAGCATTTT.

This clonotype was counted many times. This chain connects TRBV12-3 or TRBV12-4 to TRBJ2-1; 8 bases align to TRBD2. This CDR3 has 16 residues. V trimming: 9 bases; J trimming: 9 bases; junction bases outside the gene matches: 19. The CDR3 nucleotides read TGTGCCAGTCTGACCTCGGGGGGGGCCCCCTCAAGTGAGCAGTTCTTC. It yields the protein CASLTSGGAPSSEQFF.

This clonotype was recorded at least ten times. This rearrangement joins TRBV4-1 to TRBJ2-7; D not resolved. The germline V gene has CDR1 MGHRA and CDR2 YSYEKL. V dropped 0 bases and J dropped 1 base, with 16 bases sitting between them. CDR3 length equals 17 residues. The CDR3 loop reads CASSQDNLFAVSYEQYF. The CDR3 DNA follows: TGCGCCAGCAGCCAAGATAATTTGTTCGCCGTATCCTACGAGCAGTACTTC.

The table lists this clonotype with many counts. The V call is TRBV2, the J call TRBJ1-5; D gene ambiguous. Germline V gene sequence: CDR1 SNHLY, CDR2 FYNNEI. V was clipped by 4 bases and J by 5 bases, with 12 bases between them. The CDR3 consists of 14 residues. The CDR3, as DNA: TGTGCCAGCAGTGGGCAGTTTCCGTATCAGCCCCAGCATTTT. Translation gives CASSGQFPYQPQHF.

The table lists this clonotype with many counts. V and J are TRBV12-3 or TRBV12-4 and TRBJ2-7; D is uncertain. Between the trimmed V and J ends, which lost 6 bases and 5 bases, there was a span of 11 bases. The CDR3 has 12 residues. The CDR3, as DNA: TGTGCCAGCAGCCAAGAAGGCCACGAGCAGTACTTC. It translates to CASSQEGHEQYF.

In this sample, this clonotype turned up many times. The chain joins TRBV20-1 to TRBJ2-1; 9 bases fit TRBD2. The germline V gene has CDR1 DFQATT and CDR2 SNEGSKA (reference sequence). V lost 0 bases, J lost 8 bases, and 8 bases stayed unmatched. The CDR3 spans 15 residues. The CDR3 region has the DNA TGCAGTGCTAGAGACCCTAGCGGGGACGATGATGAGCAGTTCTTC. Translation gives CSARDPSGDDDEQFF.

This clonotype was counted ten times or more. The chain links TRBV7-6 to TRBJ2-6; a weak D match, TRBD2 (6 bases). In germline, CDR1 is SGHVS, CDR2 FNYEAQ. The ends were cut back, 5 bases at V and 2 bases at J, with 13 bases in the middle. The CDR3 has 16 residues. The CDR3 nucleotides are TGTGCCAGCAGCGTTCAGGGAGGAGCTGGGGCCAACGTCCTGACTTTC. Its translation is CASSVQGGAGANVLTF.

This clonotype was counted many times. The rearrangement joins TRBV11-1 to TRBJ2-3, with D perhaps TRBD1 (5 bases). The germline CDR1 and CDR2 sequences are SGHAT and FQDESV (reference sequence). The germline V and J ends were trimmed by 5 bases and 3 bases, with 15 bases remaining between them. The CDR3 has 15 residues. The CDR3 DNA is TGTGCCAGCAGCACACGACAGCAGGGAACAGATACGCAGTATTTT. Translated, it gives CASSTRQQGTDTQYF. Full variable domain (missing parts from reference TRBV11-1 and TRBJ2-3): EAEVAQSPRYKITEKSQAVAFWCDPISGHATLYWYRQILGQGPELLVQFQDESVVDDSQLPKDRFSAERLKGVDSTLKIQPAELGDSAMYLCASSTRQQGTDTQYFGPGTRLTVL.

There are many counts of this clonotype. The J gene is TRBJ1-2, the V gene TRBV7-2; no definite D call. Trimming pared 7 bases from V and 4 bases from J, leaving 13 bases between. This CDR3 has 13 residues. Looked up from germline, CDR1 is SGHTA and CDR2 is FQGNSA. The CDR3 here is CASISNPGYGYTF. In DNA form, the CDR3 reads TGTGCCAGCATATCAAATCCCGGCTATGGCTACACCTTC.